This entry describes one TCR beta chain. What it binds is not known. The sample is drawn from a study of cytomegalovirus exposure and HLA in healthy donors. CDR3 length: 17 amino acids. Deletions cut 4 bases from V and 4 bases from J, with 23 bases between. Study-wide findings and caveats: A few V segments could not be told apart, such as TRBV6-2 and TRBV6-3, and were left out. Earlier analysis yielded a pattern in which most TCR beta V segments were productive about 90% or about 30% of the time. Information on immune exposure was restricted to one variable (CMV serostatus).

13 Jbeta primers and 60 Vbeta primers were used for the PCR. Assay used: immunoSEQ multiplex PCR; TCRdb lists only in-frame clones, some missing. The top ten hold 0.65% to 0.85% of the sample, which has fewer than 200,000 clones, 60% to 85% seen once. This TCR derives from a female donor in good health and CMV-seronegative. The source material was PBMCs. The chain uses TRBV23-1 and TRBJ2-7; TRBD1 is a possible D gene (6 bases). TRBV23-1 is identified as an open reading frame with a role that is uncertain. This CDR3 reads CASSRRGPRGDRYEQYF. CDR3 sequence (DNA): TGCGCCAGCAGTCGCCGTGGGCCCAGGGGCGACCGTTACGAGCAGTACTTC.